These 8 T cell receptor beta chains were all obtained from the same sample, sequenced in a study of identical twins. TCRdb called the 5' RACE reads again in MiXCR, with one record for every CDR3 protein. The sample includes 690,000 or so distinct CDR3 sequences, over 8.5% seen only once; the top ten take roughly 0.97%. These data were also reused for a study on yellow fever vaccine responses in identical twins.

Sequencing input: PBMCs. The receptors come from a woman between 18 and 29 years old in good health.

The gene calls are TRBV4-2 and TRBJ2-7, with D possibly being TRBD2 (5 bases). The CDR3 has 14 amino acids. Germline CDR1 is LGHNA and CDR2 is YNFKEQ. Trimming took off 0 bases at V and 12 bases at J, with 18 bases between the two ends. CDR3 sequence reads: CASSQDAGPKPVYF. The CDR3 DNA reads as TGTGCCAGCAGCCAAGACGCGGGCCCCAAACCAGTGTACTTC.

CDR3 sequence (DNA): TGCGCCAGCAGCCAATGGGGCGCGGAGACCCAGTACTTC. Translation gives CASSQWGAETQYF. The chain recombines TRBV4-3 with TRBJ2-5; D is possibly TRBD1 (5 bases). V dropped 2 bases and J dropped 5 bases, with 9 bases sitting between them. Germline CDR1 reads LGHNA; CDR2 reads YSLEER. This CDR3 spans 13 amino acids.

J is TRBJ2-5 and V is TRBV24-1; possible D gene TRBD1, 6 bases. Trimming removed 5 bases from V and 5 bases from J, with 17 bases in between. The germline gives CDR1 KGHDR, CDR2 SFDVKD. CDR3 length equals 15 residues. The CDR3: CATSATGTWGETQYF. The CDR3 DNA reads as TGTGCCACCAGTGCAACCGGGACATGGGGCGAGACCCAGTACTTC.

This clonotype was seen a single time. The genes are TRBV20-1 and TRBJ2-6; TRBD1 might be the D (5 bases). V lost 4 bases and J 2 bases, leaving 6 bases between the germline ends. CDR1 and CDR2 from the germline V gene are DFQATT and SNEGSKA (reference sequence). The CDR3 is 13 residues long. The CDR3 DNA is TGCAGTGCTACAGGGACTGGGGCCAACGTCCTGACTTTC. Residues: CSATGTGANVLTF.

The chain joins TRBV28 to TRBJ2-2, with a weak D call TRBD1 (6 bases). Per germline, CDR1 MDHEN and CDR2 SYDVKM. The CDR3 has 17 residues. The V end was cut by 5 bases, the J end by 0 bases, with 16 bases between. Written as DNA, the CDR3 is TGTGCCAGCAGTCCTTTCAGGGGCGCCGCGAACACCGGGGAGCTGTTTTTT. Protein sequence: CASSPFRGAANTGELFF.

The J gene is TRBJ2-5, the V gene TRBV19; 13 bases line up with TRBD2. The CDR3 runs to 17 residues. V lost 6 bases and J lost 2; bases outside the gene matches: 9. Per germline, CDR1 LNHDA and CDR2 SQIVND (reference sequence). The CDR3 DNA is TGTGCCAGTAGGACCACGGGACTAGCGGGGCTGCAAGAGACCCAGTACTTC. Residues: CASRTTGLAGLQETQYF.

The chain has TRBV4-3 and TRBJ1-2; a possible D gene is TRBD1 (5 bases). Trimming pared 0 bases from V and 7 bases from J, leaving 15 bases between. The V gene's germline CDR1 is LGHNA and CDR2 YSLEER. The CDR3 is 15 residues long. The CDR3 coding sequence is TGCGCCAGCAGCCAAGATAGGGCAGGGTTTGGTGGCTACACCTTC. Translation: CASSQDRAGFGGYTF.

This clonotype appeared a few times. The genes are TRBV28 and TRBJ2-7; D possibly matches TRBD1 or TRBD2 (5 bases each). The CDR3 has 13 amino acids. In germline, CDR1 is MDHEN, CDR2 SYDVKM. The V gene lost 7 bases and the J gene lost 0 bases, with 10 bases spanning the gap. CDR3 in DNA: TGTGCCAGCAAGGGACCCAACTCCTACGAGCAGTACTTC. This gives the protein CASKGPNSYEQYF. Drawing the rest from reference TRBV28 and TRBJ2-7, the complete variable domain is DVKVTQSSRYLVKRTGEKVFLECVQDMDHENMFWYRQDPGLGLRLIYFSYDVKMKEKGDIPEGYSVSREKKERFSLILESASTNQTSMYLCASKGPNSYEQYFGPGTRLTVT.